This is a list of T cell receptor beta chains from one sample in a study of metastatic and nonmetastatic thyroid tumors. TCRdb used MiXCR to call clones anew from the PCR reads. This sample carries some 52,000 clones, roughly a sixth of them seen once, and the ten largest clones take approximately 3%. The sample taken for sequencing was blood. These receptors came from a female donor with papillary thyroid cancer or a benign thyroid nodule (not recorded which). Some clones in this sample may be carry-over from other donors' samples. Each CDR3 is given with its conserved first and last residue. Each record gives: clone size, D gene, V gene, J gene, CDR3 DNA, CDR3 protein. D genes are given only for firm matches. The size field is filled for only some rows; it gives once, few, many or a size class.

size: .; D: TRBD2; V: TRBV11-1; J: TRBJ2-1; DNA: TGTGCCAGCAGCTTACTTCCGGGACTAGCGGGAGTAGACAATGAGCAGTTCTTC; CDR3: CASSLLPGLAGVDNEQFF
size: many; D: .; V: TRBV9; J: TRBJ1-3; DNA: TGTGCCAGCAGCGTATCCTCTGGAAACACCATATATTTT; CDR3: CASSVSSGNTIYF
size: many; D: .; V: TRBV2; J: TRBJ1-2; DNA: TGTGCCAGCAGTGAAGGGCAGCTCTATGGCTACACCTTC; CDR3: CASSEGQLYGYTF
size: many; D: .; V: TRBV11-3; J: TRBJ2-2; DNA: TGTGCCAGCAGCCAGGGGTGGCCCGTGCCTGGGGAGCTGTTTTTT; CDR3: CASSQGWPVPGELFF
size: many; D: .; V: TRBV20-1; J: TRBJ2-5; DNA: TGCAGTGCTAGACCCCTAAGGGATTCCGCGCCAAGAGAGACCCAGTACTTC; CDR3: CSARPLRDSAPRETQYF
size: many; D: .; V: TRBV11-2; J: TRBJ1-1; DNA: TGTGCCAGCAGCCGCCCAGCTGAAGCTTTCTTT; CDR3: CASSRPAEAFF
size: many; D: TRBD2; V: TRBV28; J: TRBJ2-4; DNA: TGTGCCAGCAGCCCTGCTAGCGGAGCGACCAAGGAAAACATTCAGTACTTC; CDR3: CASSPASGATKENIQYF
size: few; D: TRBD2; V: TRBV24-1; J: TRBJ2-5; DNA: TGTGCCACCAGTGATTCACTAGCGTACCAAGAGACCCAGTACTTC; CDR3: CATSDSLAYQETQYF
size: many; D: TRBD2; V: TRBV20-1; J: TRBJ2-3; DNA: TGCAGTGCTAGACCAGGACTAGCGGGAGTTCGTCGCACAGATACGCAGTATTTT; CDR3: CSARPGLAGVRRTDTQYF
size: few; D: .; V: TRBV28; J: TRBJ2-2; DNA: TGTGCCAGCAGTTCCCCCCCCGGGGAGCTGTCTTTT; CDR3: CASSSPPGELSF
size: many; D: TRBD2; V: TRBV5-6; J: TRBJ2-1; DNA: TGTGCCAGCAGCCGGGGAGCCGGGACTAGCGCATACAATGAGCAGTTCTTC; CDR3: CASSRGAGTSAYNEQFF
size: many; D: TRBD2; V: TRBV5-1; J: TRBJ2-1; DNA: TGCGCCAGCAGCTTAGCGGGAGTTGTTAATGAGCAGTTCTTC; CDR3: CASSLAGVVNEQFF
size: few; D: .; V: TRBV6-5; J: TRBJ2-2; DNA: TGTGCCAGCATTTACAGGACTGTAGGTGACACCGTGGAGCTGTTTTTT; CDR3: CASIYRTVGDTVELFF
size: many; D: .; V: TRBV7-7; J: TRBJ2-5; DNA: TGTGCTAGCAGCCTAGGCACGGGTGGACAAGAGACCCAGTACTTC; CDR3: CASSLGTGGQETQYF
size: many; D: TRBD1; V: TRBV2; J: TRBJ1-4; DNA: TGTGCCAGCAGGAAGGACAGGGGGAGTGAAAAACTGTTTTTT; CDR3: CASRKDRGSEKLFF